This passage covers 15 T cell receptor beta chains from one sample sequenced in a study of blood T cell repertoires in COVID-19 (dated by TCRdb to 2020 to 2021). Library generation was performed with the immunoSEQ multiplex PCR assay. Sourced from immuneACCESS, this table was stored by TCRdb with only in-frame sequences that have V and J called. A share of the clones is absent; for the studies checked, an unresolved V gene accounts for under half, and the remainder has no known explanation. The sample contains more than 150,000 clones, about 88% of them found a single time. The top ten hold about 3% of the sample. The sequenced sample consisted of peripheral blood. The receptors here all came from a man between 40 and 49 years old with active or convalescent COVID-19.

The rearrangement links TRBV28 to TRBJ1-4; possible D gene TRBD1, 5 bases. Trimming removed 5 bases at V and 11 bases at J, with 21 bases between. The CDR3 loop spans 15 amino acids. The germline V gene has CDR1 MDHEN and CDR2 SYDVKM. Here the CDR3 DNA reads TGTGCCAGCAGTGGGGCAGGAGGACGCGGGGGTAAACTGTTTTTT. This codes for CASSGAGGRGGKLFF.

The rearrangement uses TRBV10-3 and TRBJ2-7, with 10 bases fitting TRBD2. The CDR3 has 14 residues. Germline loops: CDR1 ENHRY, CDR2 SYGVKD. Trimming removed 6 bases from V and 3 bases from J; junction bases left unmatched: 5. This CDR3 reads CAISISGGNYEQYF. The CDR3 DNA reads TGTGCCATCAGCATTAGCGGGGGGAACTACGAGCAGTACTTC.

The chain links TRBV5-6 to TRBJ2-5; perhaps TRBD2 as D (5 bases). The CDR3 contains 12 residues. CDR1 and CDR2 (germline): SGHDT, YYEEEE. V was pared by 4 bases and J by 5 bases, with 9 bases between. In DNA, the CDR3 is TGTGCCAGCAGCATACTAGACGAGACCCAGTACTTC. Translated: CASSILDETQYF.

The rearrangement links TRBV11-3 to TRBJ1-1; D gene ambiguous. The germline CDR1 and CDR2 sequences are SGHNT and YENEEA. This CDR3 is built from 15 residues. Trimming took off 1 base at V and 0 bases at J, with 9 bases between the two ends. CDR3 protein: CASSLGHHMNTEAFF. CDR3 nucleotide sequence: TGTGCCAGCAGCTTAGGGCATCACATGAACACTGAAGCTTTCTTT.

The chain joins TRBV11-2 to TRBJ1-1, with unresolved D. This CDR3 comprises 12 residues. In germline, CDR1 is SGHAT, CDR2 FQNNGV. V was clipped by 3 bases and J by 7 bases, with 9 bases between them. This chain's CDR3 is CASSFGGSEAFF. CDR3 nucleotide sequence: TGTGCCAGCAGCTTTGGAGGGAGTGAAGCTTTCTTT.

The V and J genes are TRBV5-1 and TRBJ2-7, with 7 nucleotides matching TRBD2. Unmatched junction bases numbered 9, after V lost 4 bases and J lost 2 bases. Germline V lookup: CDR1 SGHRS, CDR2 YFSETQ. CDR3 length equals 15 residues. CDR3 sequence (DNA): TGCGCCAGCAGCCGGGAGATGGGGGGGACCTACGAGCAGTACTTC. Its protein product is CASSREMGGTYEQYF.

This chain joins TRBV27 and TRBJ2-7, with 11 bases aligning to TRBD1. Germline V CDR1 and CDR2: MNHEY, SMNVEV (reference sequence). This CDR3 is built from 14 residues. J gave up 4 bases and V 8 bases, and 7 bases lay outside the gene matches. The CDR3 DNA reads TGTGCCAGCGGCAGGGACAGGGGGTCATACGAGCAGTACTTC. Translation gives CASGRDRGSYEQYF.

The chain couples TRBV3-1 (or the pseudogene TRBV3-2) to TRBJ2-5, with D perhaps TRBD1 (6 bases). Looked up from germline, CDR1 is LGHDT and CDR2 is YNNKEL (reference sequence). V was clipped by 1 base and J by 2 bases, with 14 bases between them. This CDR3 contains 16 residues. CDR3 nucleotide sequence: TGTGCCAGCAGCCAAGGACAGGCGATTGGACAAGAGACCCAGTACTTC. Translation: CASSQGQAIGQETQYF.

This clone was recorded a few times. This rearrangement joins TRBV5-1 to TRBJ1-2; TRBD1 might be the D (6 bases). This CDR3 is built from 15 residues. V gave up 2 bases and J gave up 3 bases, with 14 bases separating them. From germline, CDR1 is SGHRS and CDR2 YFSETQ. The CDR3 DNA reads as TGCGCCAGCAGCTTAACAGGGTCGTCTGACTATGGCTACACCTTC. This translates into CASSLTGSSDYGYTF.

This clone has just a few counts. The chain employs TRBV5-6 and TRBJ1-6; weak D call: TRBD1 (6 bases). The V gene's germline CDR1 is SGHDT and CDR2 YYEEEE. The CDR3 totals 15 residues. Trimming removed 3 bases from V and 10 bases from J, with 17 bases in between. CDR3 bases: TGTGCCAGCAGCTCCTTACAGGGCTCGACATCACCCCTCCACTTT. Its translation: CASSSLQGSTSPLHF.

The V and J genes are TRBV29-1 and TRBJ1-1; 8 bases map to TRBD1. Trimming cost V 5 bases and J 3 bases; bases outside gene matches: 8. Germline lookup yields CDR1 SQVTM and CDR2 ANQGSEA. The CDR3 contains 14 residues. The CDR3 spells CSVQGAGTDTEAFF. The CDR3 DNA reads TGCAGCGTTCAGGGGGCCGGTACGGACACTGAAGCTTTCTTT.

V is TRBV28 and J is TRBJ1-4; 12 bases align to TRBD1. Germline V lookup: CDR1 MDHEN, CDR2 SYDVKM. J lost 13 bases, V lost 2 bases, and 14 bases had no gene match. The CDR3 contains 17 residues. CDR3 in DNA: TGTGCCAGCAGTTTACTCACCCCGGGGGACAGGGGGCGAGGACTGTTTTTT. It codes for CASSLLTPGDRGRGLFF.

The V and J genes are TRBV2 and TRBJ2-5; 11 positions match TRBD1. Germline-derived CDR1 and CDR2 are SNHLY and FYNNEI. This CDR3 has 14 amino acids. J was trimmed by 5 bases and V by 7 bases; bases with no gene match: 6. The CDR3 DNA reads TGTGCCAGCACAGAGGGGACAGGGGGGGAGACCCAGTACTTC. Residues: CASTEGTGGETQYF.

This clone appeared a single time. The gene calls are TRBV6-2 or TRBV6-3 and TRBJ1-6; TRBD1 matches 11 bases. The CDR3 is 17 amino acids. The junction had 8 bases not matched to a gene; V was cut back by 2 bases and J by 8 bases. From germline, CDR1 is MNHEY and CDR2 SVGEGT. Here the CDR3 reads CASSYQDPGQGDSPLHF. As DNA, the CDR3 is TGTGCCAGCAGTTACCAGGACCCGGGACAGGGGGATTCACCCCTCCACTTT.

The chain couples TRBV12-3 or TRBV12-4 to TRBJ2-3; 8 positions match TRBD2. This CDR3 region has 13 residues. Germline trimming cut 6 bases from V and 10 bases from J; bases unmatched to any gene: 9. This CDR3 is CASSVSGGVAQYF. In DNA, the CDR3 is TGTGCCAGCAGCGTCAGCGGGGGAGTCGCGCAGTATTTT.